The 24 T cell receptor beta chains listed next were all sequenced from one sample in a study of T cell repertoires in cytomegalovirus infection. TCRdb re-called the reads through MiXCR, storing one row per CDR3 protein. The repertoire holds about 740,000 distinct CDR3 sequences, about a third seen once, with 2.8% in the top ten. The sequenced sample was PBMCs. These receptors came from a human donor in good health (CMV status not recorded). Some clones in this sample may be carry-over from other donors' samples.

This clonotype has only one observation. This is likely a read error, given that the CDR3 carries no conserved phenylalanine or tryptophan at its end. This sequence joins TRBV14 and TRBJ2-1; D is uncertain. CDR1 SGHDN and CDR2 FVKESK come from the germline V gene. The ends were cut back, 0 bases at V and 6 bases at J, with 12 bases in the middle. The CDR3 extends over 15 amino acids. CDR3 DNA sequence: TGTGCCAGCAGCCAAGATTTTTTGCGAGGCAATGAGCAGTTCTTA. It translates to CASSQDFLRGNEQFL.

V gene TRBV7-2 combines with J gene TRBJ2-3, with D hard to call. The CDR3 is 14 residues long. Trimming pared 1 base from V and 2 bases from J, leaving 7 bases between. Germline CDR1 SGHTA, CDR2 FQGNSA. This CDR3 reads CASSLDHTTDTQYF. Here the CDR3 DNA reads TGTGCCAGCAGCTTAGACCACACCACAGATACGCAGTATTTT.

The genes are TRBV6-6 and TRBJ2-1; D not certain. Germline lookup yields CDR1 MNHNY and CDR2 SVGAGI (reference sequence). The CDR3 totals 12 residues. With 2 bases removed from V and 6 bases from J, the gap between germline ends came to 5 bases. In nucleotides, the CDR3 is TGTGCCAGCAGTTACCGGATCAATGAGCAGTTCTTC. Its protein product is CASSYRINEQFF.

There are a few counts of this clonotype. The chain couples TRBV7-9 to TRBJ2-3; 9 bases are a match to TRBD1. The V and J ends lost 5 bases and 4 bases, in that order; junction bases with no gene match: 10. This CDR3 spans 16 amino acids. Germline CDR1 SEHNR, CDR2 FQNEAQ (reference sequence). CDR3 region: CASSLQGASWPDTQYF. DNA of the CDR3: TGTGCCAGCAGCCTACAGGGGGCATCCTGGCCAGATACGCAGTATTTT.

The chain uses TRBV27 and TRBJ2-1, with 11 bases identical to TRBD2. CDR1 is MNHEY and CDR2 is SMNVEV in the germline V gene (reference sequence). Trimming cost V 2 bases and J 7 bases; bases outside gene matches: 7. CDR3 length: 16 amino acids. CDR3 nucleotide sequence: TGTGCCAGCAGTTTAATTAGCGGGAGGGCCCGTAATGAGCAGTTCTTC. Its protein is CASSLISGRARNEQFF.

This clonotype was seen a handful of times. This chain links TRBV28 with TRBJ1-6; 8 nucleotides match TRBD1. Germline-derived CDR1 and CDR2 are MDHEN and SYDVKM. Trimming cost V 7 bases and J 6 bases; bases outside gene matches: 11. The CDR3 has 16 residues. The DNA of the CDR3 is TGTGCCAGCAAACTGGGACAGGCACTAAGTAATTCACCCCTCCACTTT. Encoded protein: CASKLGQALSNSPLHF.

The rearrangement joins TRBV4-1 to TRBJ1-4; D is unclear. With 1 base removed from V and 0 bases from J, the gap between germline ends came to 9 bases. CDR1 is MGHRA and CDR2 is YSYEKL in the germline V gene. CDR3 length: 16 residues. The CDR3: CASSQGAVATNEKLFF. The CDR3 bases are TGCGCCAGCAGCCAAGGGGCCGTTGCAACTAATGAAAAACTGTTTTTT.

This clonotype was recorded a few times. This chain connects TRBV10-3 to TRBJ2-1, with D hard to call. Germline assignment: CDR1 ENHRY and CDR2 SYGVKD. The CDR3 totals 14 residues. V gave up 0 bases and J gave up 9 bases, with 12 bases separating them. CDR3 in amino acids: CAISESSSSFEQFF. In nucleotides, the CDR3 is TGTGCCATCAGTGAGTCGTCGAGTAGCTTTGAGCAGTTCTTC.

The sample holds a few counts of this clonotype. The chain has TRBV28 and TRBJ2-2; D is possibly TRBD2 (5 bases). The V end lost 3 bases, the J end lost 6 bases, and 11 bases lay between the germline ends. CDR1 MDHEN and CDR2 SYDVKM come from the germline V gene. There are 14 residues in the CDR3. The CDR3 sequence: CASSLGSIPGELFF. The DNA for the CDR3 is TGTGCCAGCAGTTTGGGGAGTATTCCCGGGGAGCTGTTTTTT.

Written as DNA, the CDR3 is TGTGCCCTCAGTGAGGCCCCGACAGGGTCACATCAGCCCCAGCATTTT. Its translation: CALSEAPTGSHQPQHF. V gene TRBV6-5 combines with J gene TRBJ1-5, with 7 nucleotides matching TRBD1. From germline, CDR1 is MNHEY and CDR2 SVGAGI. This CDR3 has 16 residues. The trim removed 11 bases at V and 5 bases at J, leaving 18 bases unmatched.

This clonotype was counted between two and nine times. The V and J genes are TRBV15 and TRBJ2-2; no clear D gene. This CDR3 has 14 residues. Germline V gene lookup returns CDR1 LNHNV and CDR2 YYDKDF (reference sequence). V lost 0 bases and J lost 6, with 8 bases in between. In nucleotides, the CDR3 is TGTGCCACCAGCAGAGATCGTGGATCCGGGGAGCTGTTTTTT. Protein: CATSRDRGSGELFF.

The rearrangement joins TRBV4-2 to TRBJ2-4, with TRBD2 matching 11 bases. The CDR3 has 17 amino acids. The trim removed 0 bases at V and 2 bases at J, leaving 3 bases unmatched. Per the germline V gene, CDR1 is LGHNA and CDR2 is YNFKEQ. The CDR3 DNA reads as TGTGCCAGCAGCCAAGAGAGACTAGCGGGACCCAAAAACATTCAGTACTTC. Residues: CASSQERLAGPKNIQYF.

The chain uses TRBV12-3 or TRBV12-4 and TRBJ2-2; 10 bases are a match to TRBD2. Trimming at V came to 3 bases and at J to 0 bases, leaving 19 bases not matched to a gene. CDR3 length equals 22 residues. The CDR3 loop is CASSFRFIRASGSAPNTGELFF. CDR3 DNA: TGTGCCAGCAGTTTTCGCTTTATCAGAGCTAGCGGGAGCGCTCCGAACACCGGGGAGCTGTTTTTT.

The V and J genes are TRBV28 and TRBJ2-1; 12 positions agree with TRBD2. The CDR3 is made up of 17 amino acids. The germline gives CDR1 MDHEN, CDR2 SYDVKM. V lost 5 bases to trimming and J lost 7 bases; unmatched junction nucleotides: 12. CDR3 DNA sequence: TGTGCCAGCAGTGAAACTAGCGGGGGGTTCCTCGGAAATGAGCAGTTCTTC. This encodes CASSETSGGFLGNEQFF.

The V and J genes are TRBV4-1 and TRBJ2-2; D unclear. CDR3 size: 15 residues. The V end lost 4 bases, the J end lost 3 bases, and 12 bases lay between the germline ends. The V gene's germline CDR1 is MGHRA and CDR2 YSYEKL. CDR3 sequence (DNA): TGCGCCAGCAGCCCCGAGGTTGGTCACACCGGGGAGCTGTTTTTT. Translating it yields CASSPEVGHTGELFF.

In its sample, this clonotype was seen a few times. The chain joins TRBV20-1 to TRBJ2-7; 9 bases are a match to TRBD2. J was trimmed by 12 bases and V by 4 bases; bases with no gene match: 7. The CDR3 loop spans 11 amino acids. CDR1 and CDR2 (germline): DFQATT, SNEGSKA (reference sequence). CDR3 sequence: CSAIPGTSPYF. The CDR3, as DNA: TGCAGTGCTATCCCCGGGACTAGCCCGTACTTC.

A few counts support this clonotype. This chain connects TRBV10-3 to TRBJ1-5, with a weak D call TRBD1 (6 bases). Germline CDR1 reads ENHRY; CDR2 reads SYGVKD. V was pared by 0 bases and J by 4 bases, with 13 bases between. The CDR3 is made up of 16 amino acids. As DNA, the CDR3 is TGTGCCATCAGTGAGTCGCGGGGCAGGGGTAATCAGCCCCAGCATTTT. Translated: CAISESRGRGNQPQHF.

The V gene is TRBV27, the J gene TRBJ2-1; the match to TRBD2 covers 14 bases. Germline V lookup: CDR1 MNHEY, CDR2 SMNVEV (reference sequence). The CDR3 loop spans 17 amino acids. The junction had 6 bases not matched to a gene; V was cut back by 0 bases and J by 8 bases. The CDR3 region is CASSLSGLAGEVYEQFF. In DNA, the CDR3 is TGTGCCAGCAGTTTATCGGGACTAGCGGGGGAGGTTTATGAGCAGTTCTTC.

About this clonotype itself: A much larger clone sits a single nucleotide away, making a read error possible. The chain combines TRBV7-1 with TRBJ2-7, with 7 bases matching TRBD1. TRBV7-1 is known as an ORF, though its function is uncertain. V shed 5 bases and J 5 bases; nucleotides not matched to a gene: 9. The CDR3 is 14 residues long. The CDR3 here is CASSQVTGSNEQYF. CDR3 bases: TGTGCCAGCAGCCAGGTGACAGGGTCCAACGAGCAGTACTTC.

This chain links TRBV29-1 with TRBJ2-3; 8 nucleotides match TRBD1. The germline gives CDR1 SQVTM, CDR2 ANQGSEA. The junction had 4 bases not matched to a gene; V was cut back by 6 bases and J by 2 bases. The CDR3 is 13 amino acids. For the CDR3, the DNA is TGCAGCGTCAGGGGGCAAGACACAGATACGCAGTATTTT. Its protein is CSVRGQDTDTQYF.

This clonotype was observed a handful of times. The chain couples TRBV5-1 to TRBJ1-2; D possibly corresponds to TRBD1 (5 bases). CDR3 length equals 15 residues. The germline V gene has CDR1 SGHRS and CDR2 YFSETQ. Trimming removed 4 bases from V and 7 bases from J, with 20 bases in between. The CDR3 loop reads CASSPVSREWGGYTF. DNA for the CDR3: TGCGCCAGCAGCCCGGTTTCCAGGGAATGGGGTGGCTACACCTTC.

The J gene is TRBJ1-3, the V gene TRBV20-1, with D maybe TRBD1 (5 bases). The CDR3 is made up of 15 amino acids. CDR1 and CDR2 (germline): DFQATT, SNEGSKA (reference sequence). The V and J ends lost 3 bases and 0 bases respectively, with 12 bases between them. As DNA, the CDR3 is TGCAGTGCTAGTAGGCCAGGGACCTCTGGAAACACCATATATTTT. It yields the protein CSASRPGTSGNTIYF.

This clonotype has a handful of counts. The CDR3 DNA reads TGTGCCACCAGTGATTTCCGGACAAAAGACACCGGGGAGCTGTTTTTT. It codes for CATSDFRTKDTGELFF. The chain has TRBV24-1 and TRBJ2-2; D is perhaps TRBD1 (5 bases). Germline V gene sequence: CDR1 KGHDR, CDR2 SFDVKD. The CDR3 totals 16 residues. V lost 1 base to trimming and J lost 3 bases, with 11 bases between them.

The rearrangement links TRBV19 to TRBJ1-1; possible D gene TRBD1, 5 bases. V gave up 6 bases and J gave up 4 bases, with 12 bases separating them. Germline lookup yields CDR1 LNHDA and CDR2 SQIVND (reference sequence). CDR3 length equals 13 residues. The CDR3 spells CASRILGGTEAFF. The CDR3, as DNA: TGTGCCAGTAGGATCCTCGGGGGCACTGAAGCTTTCTTT.